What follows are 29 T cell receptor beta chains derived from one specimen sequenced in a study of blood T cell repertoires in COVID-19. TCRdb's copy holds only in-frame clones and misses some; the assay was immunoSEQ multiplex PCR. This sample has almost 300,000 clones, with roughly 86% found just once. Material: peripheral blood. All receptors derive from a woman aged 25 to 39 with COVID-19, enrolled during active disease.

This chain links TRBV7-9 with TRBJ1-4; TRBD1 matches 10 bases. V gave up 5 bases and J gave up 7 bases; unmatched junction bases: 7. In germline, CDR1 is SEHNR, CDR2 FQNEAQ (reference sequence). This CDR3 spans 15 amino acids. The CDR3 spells CASSTRRDRGEKLFF. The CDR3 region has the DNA TGTGCCAGCAGCACTCGAAGGGACAGGGGTGAAAAACTGTTTTTT.

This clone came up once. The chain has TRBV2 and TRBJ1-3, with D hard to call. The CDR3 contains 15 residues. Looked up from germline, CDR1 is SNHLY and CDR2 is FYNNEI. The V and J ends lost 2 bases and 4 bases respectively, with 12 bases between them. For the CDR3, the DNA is TGTGCCAGCAGTGAAAGCCGGGTGCGGGGAAACACCATATATTTT. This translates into CASSESRVRGNTIYF. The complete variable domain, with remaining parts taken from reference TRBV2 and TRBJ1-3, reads EPEVTQTPSHQVTQMGQEVILRCVPISNHLYFYWYRQILGQKVEFLVSFYNNEISEKSEIFDDQFSVERPDGSNFTLKIRSTKLEDSAMYFCASSESRVRGNTIYFGEGSWLTVV.

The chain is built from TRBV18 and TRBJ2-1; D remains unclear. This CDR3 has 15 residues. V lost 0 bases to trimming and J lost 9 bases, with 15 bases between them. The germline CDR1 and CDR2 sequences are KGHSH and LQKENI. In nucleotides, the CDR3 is TGTGCCAGCTCACCACCGTCCCAGCGAAGGAGTGAGCAGTTCTTC. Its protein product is CASSPPSQRRSEQFF.

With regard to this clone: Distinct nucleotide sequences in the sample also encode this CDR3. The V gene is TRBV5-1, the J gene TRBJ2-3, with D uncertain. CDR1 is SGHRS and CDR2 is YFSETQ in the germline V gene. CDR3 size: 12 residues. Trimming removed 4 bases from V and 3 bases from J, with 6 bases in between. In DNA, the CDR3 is TGCGCCAGCAGCCTCCCGACAGATACGCAGTATTTT. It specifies CASSLPTDTQYF. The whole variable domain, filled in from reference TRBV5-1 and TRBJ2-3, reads KAGVTQTPRYLIKTRGQQVTLSCSPISGHRSVSWYQQTPGQGLQFLFEYFSETQRNKGNFPGRFSGRQFSNSRSEMNVSTLELGDSALYLCASSLPTDTQYFGPGTRLTVL.

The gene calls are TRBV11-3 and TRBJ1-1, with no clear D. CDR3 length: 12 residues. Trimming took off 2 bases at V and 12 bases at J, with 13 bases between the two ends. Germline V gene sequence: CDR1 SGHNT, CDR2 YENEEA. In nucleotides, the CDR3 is TGTGCCAGCAGCTTACCGGGAGGAAGGTCTTTCTTT. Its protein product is CASSLPGGRSFF.

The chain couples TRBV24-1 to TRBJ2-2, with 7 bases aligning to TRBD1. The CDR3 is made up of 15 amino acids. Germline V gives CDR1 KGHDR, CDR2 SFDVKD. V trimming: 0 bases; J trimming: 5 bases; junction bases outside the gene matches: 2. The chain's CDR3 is CATSDLGQETGELFF. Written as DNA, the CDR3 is TGTGCCACCAGTGATTTGGGACAGGAGACCGGGGAGCTGTTTTTT.

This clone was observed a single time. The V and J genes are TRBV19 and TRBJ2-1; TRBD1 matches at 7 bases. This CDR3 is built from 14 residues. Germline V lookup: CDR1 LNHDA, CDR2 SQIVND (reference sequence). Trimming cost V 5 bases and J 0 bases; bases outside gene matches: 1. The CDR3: CASSAGGSYNEQFF. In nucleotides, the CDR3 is TGTGCCAGTAGTGCAGGGGGCTCCTACAATGAGCAGTTCTTC.

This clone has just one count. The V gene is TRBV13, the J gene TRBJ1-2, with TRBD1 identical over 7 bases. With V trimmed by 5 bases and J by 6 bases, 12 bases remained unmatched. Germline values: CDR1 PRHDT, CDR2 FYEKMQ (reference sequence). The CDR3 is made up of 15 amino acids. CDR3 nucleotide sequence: TGTGCCAGCAGCCTAACAGGGGAGGATGGTGATGGCTACACCTTC. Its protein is CASSLTGEDGDGYTF.

DNA of the CDR3: TGTGCCAGCGTTCGTTGGCAGGGGAATCAGCCCCAGCATTTT. It codes for CASVRWQGNQPQHF. V gene TRBV2 combines with J gene TRBJ1-5, with a possible D match to TRBD1 (6 bases). CDR3 length: 14 amino acids. Germline CDR1 and CDR2: SNHLY and FYNNEI. V was pared by 8 bases and J by 4 bases, with 15 bases between.

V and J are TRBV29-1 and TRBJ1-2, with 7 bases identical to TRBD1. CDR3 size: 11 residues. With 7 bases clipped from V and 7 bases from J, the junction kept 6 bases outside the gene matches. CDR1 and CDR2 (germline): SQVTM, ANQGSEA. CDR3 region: CSGDSSLGYTF. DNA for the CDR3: TGCAGCGGGGACAGTTCCCTTGGCTACACCTTC.

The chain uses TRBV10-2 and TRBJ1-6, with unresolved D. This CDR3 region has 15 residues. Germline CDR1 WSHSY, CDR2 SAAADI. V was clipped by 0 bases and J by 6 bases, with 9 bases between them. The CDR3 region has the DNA TGCGCCAGCAGTGAGTCGGGGAGTCCTAATTCACCCCTCCACTTT. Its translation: CASSESGSPNSPLHF.

The CDR3, as DNA: TGTGCCAGCAGACCACGAGGCTCTGGAAACACCATATATTTT. This codes for CASRPRGSGNTIYF. The genes are TRBV6-5 and TRBJ1-3; D is unclear. CDR1 is MNHEY, CDR2 SVGAGI, per germline. V was shortened by 6 bases and J by 0 bases, with 9 bases between the two germline ends. The length of the CDR3 is 14 residues.

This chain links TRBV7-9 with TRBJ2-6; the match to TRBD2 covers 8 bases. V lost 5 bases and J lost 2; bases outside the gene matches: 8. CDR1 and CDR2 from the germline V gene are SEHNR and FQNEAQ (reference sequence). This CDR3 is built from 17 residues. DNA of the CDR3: TGTGCCAGCAGCCTCGGGGGGGCCGGGGCTGGGGCCAACGTCCTGACTTTC. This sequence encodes CASSLGGAGAGANVLTF.

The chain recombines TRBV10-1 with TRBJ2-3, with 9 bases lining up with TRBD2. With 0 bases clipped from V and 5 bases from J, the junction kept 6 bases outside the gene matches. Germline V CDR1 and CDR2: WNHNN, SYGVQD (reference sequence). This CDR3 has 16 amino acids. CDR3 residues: CASSESVRGGQDTQYF. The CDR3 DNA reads TGCGCCAGCAGTGAGTCTGTGCGGGGGGGCCAAGATACGCAGTATTTT.

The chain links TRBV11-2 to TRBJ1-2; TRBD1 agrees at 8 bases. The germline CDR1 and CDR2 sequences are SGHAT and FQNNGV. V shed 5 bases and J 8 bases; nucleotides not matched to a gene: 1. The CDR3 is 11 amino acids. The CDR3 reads CASSPGGGYTF. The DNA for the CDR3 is TGTGCCAGCAGCCCAGGGGGCGGCTACACCTTC.

The CDR3 reads CAWSLLDSRPQHF. The CDR3 coding sequence is TGTGCCTGGAGTCTCCTAGATTCTCGGCCCCAGCATTTT. The V gene is TRBV30, the J gene TRBJ1-5, with no clear D. This CDR3 comprises 13 residues. From germline, CDR1 is GTSNPN and CDR2 SVGIG (reference sequence). V was cut by 2 bases and J by 9 bases, with 14 bases left in between.

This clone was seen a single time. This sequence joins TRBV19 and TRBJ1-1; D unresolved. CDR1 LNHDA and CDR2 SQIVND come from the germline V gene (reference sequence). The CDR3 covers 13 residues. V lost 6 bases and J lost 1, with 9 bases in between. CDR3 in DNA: TGTGCCAGTAGCGACGACTGGAACACTGAAGCTTTCTTT. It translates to CASSDDWNTEAFF.

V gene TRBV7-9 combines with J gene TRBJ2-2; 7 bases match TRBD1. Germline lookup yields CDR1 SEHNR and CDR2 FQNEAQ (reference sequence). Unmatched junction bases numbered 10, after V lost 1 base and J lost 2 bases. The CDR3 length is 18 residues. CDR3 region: CASSLDTTRDSNTGELFF. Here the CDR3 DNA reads TGTGCCAGCAGCTTAGATACAACCCGGGACAGTAACACCGGGGAGCTGTTTTTT.

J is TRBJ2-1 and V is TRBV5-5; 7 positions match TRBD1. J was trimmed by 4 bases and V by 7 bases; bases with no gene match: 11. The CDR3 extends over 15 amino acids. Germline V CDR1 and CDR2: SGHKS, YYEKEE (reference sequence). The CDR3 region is CASAFTGTAYNEQFF. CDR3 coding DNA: TGTGCCAGCGCCTTCACCGGGACAGCTTACAATGAGCAGTTCTTC.

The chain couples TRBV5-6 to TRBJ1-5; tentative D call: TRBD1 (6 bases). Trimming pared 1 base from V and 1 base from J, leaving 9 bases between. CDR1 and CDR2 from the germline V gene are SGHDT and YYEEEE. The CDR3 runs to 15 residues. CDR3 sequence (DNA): TGTGCCAGCAGCTTGAGGGGGATCAGCAATCAGCCCCAGCATTTT. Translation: CASSLRGISNQPQHF. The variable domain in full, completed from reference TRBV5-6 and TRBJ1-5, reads DAGVTQSPTHLIKTRGQQVTLRCSPKSGHDTVSWYQQALGQGPQFIFQYYEEEERQRGNFPDRFSGHQFPNYSSELNVNALLLGDSALYLCASSLRGISNQPQHFGDGTRLSIL.

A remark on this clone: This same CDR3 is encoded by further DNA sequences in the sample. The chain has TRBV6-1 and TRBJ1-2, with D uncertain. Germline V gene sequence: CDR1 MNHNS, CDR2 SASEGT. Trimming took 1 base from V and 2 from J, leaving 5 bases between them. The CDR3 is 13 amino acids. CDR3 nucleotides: TGTGCCAGCAGTGAAGGCGGGAACTATGGCTACACCTTC. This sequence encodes CASSEGGNYGYTF.

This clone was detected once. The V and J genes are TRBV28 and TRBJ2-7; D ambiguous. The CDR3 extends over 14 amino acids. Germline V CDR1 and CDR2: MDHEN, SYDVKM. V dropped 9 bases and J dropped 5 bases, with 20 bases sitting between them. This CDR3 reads CASSKSEAVDEQYF. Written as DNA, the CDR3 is TGTGCCAGTTCAAAATCTGAGGCAGTTGACGAGCAGTACTTC.

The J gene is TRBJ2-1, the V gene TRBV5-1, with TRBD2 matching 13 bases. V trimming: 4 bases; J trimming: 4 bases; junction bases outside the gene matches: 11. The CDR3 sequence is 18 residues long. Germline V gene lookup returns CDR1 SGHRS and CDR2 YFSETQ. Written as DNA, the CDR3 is TGCGCCAGCAGCGTAGACTTACCGGGACTAGCGGGGTACAATGAGCAGTTCTTC. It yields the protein CASSVDLPGLAGYNEQFF. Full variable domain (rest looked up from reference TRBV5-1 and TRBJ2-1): KAGVTQTPRYLIKTRGQQVTLSCSPISGHRSVSWYQQTPGQGLQFLFEYFSETQRNKGNFPGRFSGRQFSNSRSEMNVSTLELGDSALYLCASSVDLPGLAGYNEQFFGPGTRLTVL.

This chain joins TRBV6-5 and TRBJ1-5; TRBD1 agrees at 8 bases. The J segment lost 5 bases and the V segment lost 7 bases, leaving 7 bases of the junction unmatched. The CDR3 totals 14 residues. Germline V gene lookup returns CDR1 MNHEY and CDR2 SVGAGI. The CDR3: CASTKDRGDQPQHF. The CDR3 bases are TGTGCCAGCACCAAAGACAGGGGTGATCAGCCCCAGCATTTT.

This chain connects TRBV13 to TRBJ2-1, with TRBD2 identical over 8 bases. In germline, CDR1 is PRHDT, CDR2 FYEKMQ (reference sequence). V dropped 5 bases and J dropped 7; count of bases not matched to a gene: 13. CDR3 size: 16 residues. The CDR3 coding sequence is TGTGCCAGCAGCCTGCCGGGGGGGCTTTTAGGTAATGAGCAGTTCTTC. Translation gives CASSLPGGLLGNEQFF.

CDR3 sequence: CASSSPMNTEAFF. The CDR3, as DNA: TGTGCCAGCAGCTCCCCAATGAACACTGAAGCTTTCTTT. The rearrangement joins TRBV11-2 to TRBJ1-1; D gene ambiguous. Germline V gene sequence: CDR1 SGHAT, CDR2 FQNNGV. The V gene lost 4 bases and the J gene lost 0 bases, with 6 bases spanning the gap. The length of the CDR3 is 13 residues.

The CDR3 here is CASNHRGGNTIYF. The CDR3 nucleotides read TGTGCCAGCAACCACAGGGGTGGAAACACCATATATTTT. The chain joins TRBV3-1 (or the pseudogene TRBV3-2) to TRBJ1-3, with 7 bases aligning to TRBD1. The CDR3 extends over 13 amino acids. Germline V gene data show CDR1 as LGHDT and CDR2 as YNNKEL (reference sequence). V was clipped by 7 bases and J by 3 bases; unmatched bases: 3.

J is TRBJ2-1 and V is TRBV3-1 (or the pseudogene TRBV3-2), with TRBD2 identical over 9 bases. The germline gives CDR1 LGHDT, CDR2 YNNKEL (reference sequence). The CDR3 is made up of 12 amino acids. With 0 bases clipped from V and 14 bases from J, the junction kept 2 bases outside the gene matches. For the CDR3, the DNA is TGTGCCAGCAGCCAAGAAGCTAGCGGGGAGTTCTTC. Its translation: CASSQEASGEFF.

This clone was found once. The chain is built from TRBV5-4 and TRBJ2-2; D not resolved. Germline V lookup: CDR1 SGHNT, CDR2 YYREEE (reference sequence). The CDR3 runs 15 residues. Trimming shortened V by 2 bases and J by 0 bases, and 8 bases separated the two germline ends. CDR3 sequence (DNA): TGTGCCAGCAGCTTCGGTTTCGCGAACACCGGGGAGCTGTTTTTT. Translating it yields CASSFGFANTGELFF.